Shown below are 14 T cell receptor beta chains from a single sample sequenced in a study of blood T cell repertoires in COVID-19. Profiling relied on immunoSEQ multiplex PCR, and the TCRdb table lists in-frame clones only, not all of them. The sample carries about 220,000 clones, 80% recorded once. Specimen: peripheral blood. The origin of the receptors is a human donor in a cohort sampled during active COVID-19.

There are many counts of this clone. The chain links TRBV18 to TRBJ1-1, with 8 bases lining up with TRBD1. Germline V lookup: CDR1 KGHSH, CDR2 LQKENI. The CDR3 runs to 15 residues. The V segment lost 2 bases and the J segment 1 base; nucleotides outside the gene matches: 3. CDR3 in amino acids: CASSPTTGENTEAFF. In DNA, the CDR3 is TGTGCCAGCTCACCAACGACAGGGGAGAACACTGAAGCTTTCTTT.

This chain links TRBV19 with TRBJ2-6, with 7 bases aligning to TRBD1. The CDR3 is 18 amino acids. Germline V lookup: CDR1 LNHDA, CDR2 SQIVND (reference sequence). V lost 7 bases, J lost 0 bases, and 12 bases stayed unmatched. CDR3 amino acids: CASNKGAGPNSGANVLTF. The CDR3 nucleotides read TGTGCCAGTAACAAGGGGGCAGGTCCAAACTCTGGGGCCAACGTCCTGACTTTC. Together with reference TRBV19 and TRBJ2-6, the CDR3 gives the full variable domain: DGGITQSPKYLFRKEGQNVTLSCEQNLNHDAMYWYRQDPGQGLRLIYYSQIVNDFQKGDIAEGYSVSREKKESFPLTVTSAQKNPTAFYLCASNKGAGPNSGANVLTFGAGSRLTVL.

The table lists this clone with a count of one. The V gene is TRBV7-2, the J gene TRBJ1-6; 8 bases map to TRBD1. Per the germline V gene, CDR1 is SGHTA and CDR2 is FQGNSA. V was pared by 4 bases and J by 4 bases, with 6 bases of the junction left unmatched. The CDR3 runs 16 residues. The CDR3 loop is CASSYPGGAYNSPLHF. CDR3 bases: TGTGCCAGCAGCTACCCAGGGGGCGCGTATAATTCACCCCTCCACTTT. Looking up the rest from reference TRBV7-2 and TRBJ1-6 gives the full variable domain: GAGVSQSPSNKVTEKGKDVELRCDPISGHTALYWYRQSLGQGLEFLIYFQGNSAPDKSGLPSDRFSAERTGGSVSTLTIQRTQQEDSAVYLCASSYPGGAYNSPLHFGNGTRLTVT.

The chain joins TRBV6-6 to TRBJ2-2; tentatively, D is TRBD1 (5 bases). The V end lost 2 bases, the J end lost 5 bases, and 9 bases lay between the germline ends. Germline-derived CDR1 and CDR2 are MNHNY and SVGAGI (reference sequence). This CDR3 spans 14 amino acids. The CDR3 here is CASSYGKGTGELFF. The CDR3 DNA sequence: TGTGCCAGCAGTTACGGGAAGGGGACCGGGGAGCTGTTTTTT.

This clone was recorded many times. This chain uses TRBV2 with TRBJ2-5; TRBD1 matches at 7 bases. The CDR3 extends over 13 amino acids. Germline V lookup: CDR1 SNHLY, CDR2 FYNNEI. V dropped 4 bases and J dropped 1; count of bases not matched to a gene: 0. CDR3 in amino acids: CASSGDSQETQYF. The CDR3 nucleotides read TGTGCCAGCAGTGGGGACAGCCAAGAGACCCAGTACTTC.

Of note for this clone: One end of the junction varies from germline; a read error may be responsible. The rearrangement joins TRBV20-1 to TRBJ1-1; tentative D call: TRBD1 (5 bases). Germline CDR1 is DFQATT and CDR2 is SNEGSKA (reference sequence). CDR3 size: 11 residues. The CDR3 is CSPWGGQLLRF. CDR3 DNA sequence: TGCAGTCCGTGGGGGGGTCAACTCTTACGCTTT.

This clone was observed a handful of times. The chain combines TRBV6-5 with TRBJ2-2, with 8 positions matching TRBD1. The CDR3 sequence is 15 residues long. With V trimmed by 7 bases and J by 4 bases, 8 bases remained unmatched. Germline loops: CDR1 MNHEY, CDR2 SVGAGI. The CDR3 bases are TGTGCCAGCACCCTGACAGGGGCTGGCACCGGGGAGCTGTTTTTT. It specifies CASTLTGAGTGELFF.

The V gene is TRBV5-1, the J gene TRBJ2-4; D might be TRBD1 (5 bases). Trimming pared 1 base from V and 9 bases from J, leaving 14 bases between. The CDR3 covers 14 residues. In germline, CDR1 is SGHRS, CDR2 YFSETQ. In DNA, the CDR3 is TGCGCCAGCAGCTTGAACACAGGTGTAGCCATTCAGTACTTC. Translating it yields CASSLNTGVAIQYF.

J is TRBJ1-2 and V is TRBV30; 8 bases agree with TRBD1. This CDR3 is 15 amino acids long. Germline assignment: CDR1 GTSNPN and CDR2 SVGIG (reference sequence). Trimming cost V 5 bases and J 8 bases; bases outside gene matches: 16. In DNA form, the CDR3 reads TGTGCCTGGTCACGCGGAGGACAGGGCCTGGGGGGCTACACCTTC. Amino acid sequence: CAWSRGGQGLGGYTF. Using reference TRBV30 and TRBJ1-2 for the parts outside the CDR3, the full variable domain is SQTIHQWPATLVQPVGSPLSLECTVEGTSNPNLYWYRQAAGRGLQLLFYSVGIGQISSEVPQNLSASRPQDRQFILSSKKLLLSDSGFYLCAWSRGGQGLGGYTFGSGTRLTVV.

This sequence joins TRBV7-6 and TRBJ2-5; weak D call: TRBD2 (5 bases). This CDR3 is 14 amino acids long. Germline CDR1 and CDR2: SGHVS and FNYEAQ. V was shortened by 1 base and J by 4 bases, with 10 bases between the two germline ends. The CDR3 DNA reads as TGTGCCAGCAGCTTAGTCCCGGCGGGAGAGACCCAGTACTTC. Translation: CASSLVPAGETQYF.

The chain recombines TRBV6-2 or TRBV6-3 with TRBJ2-3; D remains unclear. This CDR3 is built from 16 residues. V was shortened by 0 bases and J by 2 bases, with 12 bases between the two germline ends. Germline assignment: CDR1 MNHEY and CDR2 SVGEGT. The CDR3 DNA sequence: TGTGCCAGCAGTTACTCGAGTTGGGCTAACACAGATACGCAGTATTTT. Its translation: CASSYSSWANTDTQYF.

CDR3 DNA: TGTGCCAGCGCCCCCGGGGGGCCCCCTAACTATGGCTACACCTTC. This codes for CASAPGGPPNYGYTF. This chain links TRBV7-2 with TRBJ1-2, with D possibly TRBD1 on 6 matching bases. This CDR3 is built from 15 residues. The germline V and J ends were trimmed by 8 bases and 0 bases, with 16 bases remaining between them. Looked up from germline, CDR1 is SGHTA and CDR2 is FQGNSA. Variable domain in full (rest from reference TRBV7-2 and TRBJ1-2): GAGVSQSPSNKVTEKGKDVELRCDPISGHTALYWYRQSLGQGLEFLIYFQGNSAPDKSGLPSDRFSAERTGGSVSTLTIQRTQQEDSAVYLCASAPGGPPNYGYTFGSGTRLTVV.

The DNA of the CDR3 is TGTGCCAGTAGGGAGGACAGGAGCTCCTACGAGCAGTACTTC. This translates into CASREDRSSYEQYF. The chain couples TRBV19 to TRBJ2-7, with 7 bases matching TRBD1. Germline-derived CDR1 and CDR2 are LNHDA and SQIVND (reference sequence). Trimming at V came to 6 bases and at J to 0 bases, leaving 5 bases not matched to a gene. The CDR3 covers 14 residues.

J is TRBJ1-2 and V is TRBV28; D may be TRBD1 (5 bases). Trimming removed 5 bases at V and 5 bases at J, with 9 bases between. Germline values: CDR1 MDHEN, CDR2 SYDVKM. CDR3 size: 12 residues. The CDR3 nucleotides read TGTGCCAGCAGTCCCCAGGGATATGGCTACACCTTC. Its protein product is CASSPQGYGYTF.